A selection of T cell receptor beta chains follows, all from one sample in a study of blood T cell repertoires in COVID-19. Assay used: immunoSEQ multiplex PCR; TCRdb lists only in-frame clones, some missing. The sample has about 35,000 clones; roughly 80% are singletons. Material: peripheral blood. The receptors were gathered from a man between 60 and 75 years old in a cohort sampled during active COVID-19. CDR3s include the opening cysteine and the closing phenylalanine or tryptophan. A D gene is named only where the DNA matches it firmly. Clone size is given for some rows only: seen once, a few or many times, or a class if the clone is expanded.

>-|-|TRBV28|TRBJ2-3
TGTGCCAGCAGTTACACTATGAGAGATACGCAGTATTTT
CASSYTMRDTQYF
>-|few|TRBV28|TRBJ1-5
TGTGCCAGCAGTTTGAGGGGGGGCAGGCAGCCCCAGCATTTT
CASSLRGGRQPQHF
>-|-|TRBV3-1/TRBV3-2|TRBJ1-1
TGTGCCAGCAGCCAAGGGGAGGGAACTGAAGCTTTCTTT
CASSQGEGTEAFF
>-|-|TRBV3-1/TRBV3-2|TRBJ1-4
TGTGCCAGCAGCCAAGTGGGGGGGGGCCCTAATGAAAAACTGTTTTTT
CASSQVGGGPNEKLFF
>TRBD2|once|TRBV28|TRBJ2-2
TGTGCCAGCAGCTCCGGGACTAGCGGACTGGAGGTCACCGGGGAGCTGTTTTTT
CASSSGTSGLEVTGELFF
>-|-|TRBV18|TRBJ1-3
TGTGCCAGCTCACCGGAGGGGACCATATATTTT
CASSPEGTIYF
>-|-|TRBV11-2|TRBJ2-1
TGTGCCAGCAGCTTAGTTTCATCCTCCTACAATGAGCAGTTCTTC
CASSLVSSSYNEQFF
>TRBD1|-|TRBV19|TRBJ1-1
TGTGCCAGTAGTACGCGACAGGGGCGAAACACTGAAGCTTTCTTT
CASSTRQGRNTEAFF
>TRBD1|-|TRBV5-1|TRBJ2-2
TGCGCCAGCAGCTTAGGGACAGGGGGAGACGGGGAGCTGTTTTTT
CASSLGTGGDGELFF
>-|-|TRBV5-1|TRBJ1-5
TGCGCCAGCAGCTTGCGGGGGGTACAGGGAATGGGTTATAGCAATCAGCCCCAGCATTTT
CASSLRGVQGMGYSNQPQHF
>-|-|TRBV5-5|TRBJ1-6
TGTGCCAGCAGCCAGGGTGACGGACCACCCCTCCACTTT
CASSQGDGPPLHF
>TRBD1|-|TRBV5-5|TRBJ1-1
TGTGCCAGCAGCCTACAGGGGGCCGGGAACACTGAAGCTTTCTTT
CASSLQGAGNTEAFF
>-|few|TRBV5-6|TRBJ1-1
TGTGCCAGCAGCTTGGGAAGGGGCGAAGCTTTCTTT
CASSLGRGEAFF
>TRBD1|-|TRBV5-4|TRBJ1-4
TGTGCCAGCAGCGTAGGGACAGGCTTCCCTAATGAAAAACTGTTTTTT
CASSVGTGFPNEKLFF
>-|-|TRBV9|TRBJ1-1
TGTGCCAGCAGCGAGGGGTCCCTGCAAAAAGCTTTCTTT
CASSEGSLQKAFF
>-|-|TRBV15|TRBJ2-4
TGTGCCACCAGGGGGGCAGGGATGTTGAACATTCAGTACTTC
CATRGAGMLNIQYF
>-|-|TRBV28|TRBJ2-7
TGTGCCAGCAGTTTATCTTCGGGTTCCCGACCCTCCTACGAGCAGTACTTC
CASSLSSGSRPSYEQYF
>-|-|TRBV10-1|TRBJ1-6
TGCGCCACTCCTTCATACACCGACAGTTATAATTCACCCCTCCACTTT
CATPSYTDSYNSPLHF
>TRBD1|-|TRBV28|TRBJ2-1
TGTGCCAGCTGGACAGGGGCGCGAAAAAACAATGAGCAGTTCTTC
CASWTGARKNNEQFF
>-|-|TRBV30|TRBJ2-1
TGTGCCTGGAGTGTACTACAGGAACCCAATGAGCAGTTCTTC
CAWSVLQEPNEQFF
>-|-|TRBV7-2|TRBJ2-7
TGTGCCAGCAGCCCTAGTACCGCCTTCGGGGAGCAGTACTTC
CASSPSTAFGEQYF
>TRBD1|-|TRBV6-5|TRBJ2-7
TGTGCCAGCAGAAGGGGGCCAGGCGGCTACGAGCAGTACTTC
CASRRGPGGYEQYF
>TRBD2|-|TRBV24-1|TRBJ2-1
TGTGCCGCGGGGGGGCCTTTGAATGAGCAGTTCTTC
CAAGGPLNEQFF
>TRBD2|-|TRBV7-9|TRBJ2-2
TGTGCCAGCAGCTCGGGACTAGCGGGGGGTCGGTTCCCCGGGGAGCTGTTTTTT
CASSSGLAGGRFPGELFF
>TRBD2|-|TRBV11-2|TRBJ2-2
TGTGCCAGCAGCTTAGAACTAGCGGGAGTTGGGGCCGGGGAGCTGTTTTTT
CASSLELAGVGAGELFF
>TRBD2|-|TRBV4-1|TRBJ2-1
TGCGCCAGCAGCCAGGTGAGTGCGGGAGGATCCTACAATGAGCAGTTCTTC
CASSQVSAGGSYNEQFF
>-|-|TRBV28|TRBJ1-5
TGTGCCAGCAGTTTATCAACAGGGTTGGGTCAGCCCCAGCATTTT
CASSLSTGLGQPQHF
>-|-|TRBV2|TRBJ2-7
TGTGCCAGCAGTGGAACGAGCTACGAGCAGTACTTC
CASSGTSYEQYF
>-|-|TRBV7-6|TRBJ2-6
TGTGCCAGCAGCGCGCGACAGGCTGGGGCCAACGTCCTGACTTTC
CASSARQAGANVLTF
>TRBD1|-|TRBV6-5|TRBJ1-6
TGTGCCAGCAGGACAGGGGATTACAATTCACCCCTCCACTTT
CASRTGDYNSPLHF
>-|-|TRBV5-4|TRBJ2-3
TGTGCCAGCACCTCCACAGGGACAGATACGCAGTATTTT
CASTSTGTDTQYF
>TRBD2|-|TRBV7-9|TRBJ2-3
TGTGCCAGCAGCTTACGGCCGGGAGGGCCTTTGTTGGATACGCAGTATTTT
CASSLRPGGPLLDTQYF
>-|-|TRBV7-9|TRBJ2-7
TGTGCCAGCAGCTTAGCGTCGGACGAGCAGTACTTC
CASSLASDEQYF
>TRBD1|-|TRBV7-9|TRBJ2-1
TGTGCCAGCAGCTCCCCCTCCTTCACGACAGGGTCGAATGAGCAGTTCTTC
CASSSPSFTTGSNEQFF
>TRBD2|-|TRBV5-4|TRBJ2-3
TGTGCCAGCAGGCCCGGTGGCGGGGGGCCCCAAGTTACGCAGTATTTT
CASRPGGGGPQVTQYF
>-|-|TRBV6-5|TRBJ1-2
TGTGCCAGCATCAGGACAGTCAACTATGGCTACACCTTC
CASIRTVNYGYTF
>TRBD1|-|TRBV20-1|TRBJ1-1
TGCAGTGCTAGTCCCCCAGGAACAGGGGCTCCTGAAGCTTTCTTT
CSASPPGTGAPEAFF
>TRBD1|-|TRBV29-1|TRBJ2-7
TGCAGCGTTGAAGGGGTGACAGGGAAGTCCTCCTACGAGCAGTACTTC
CSVEGVTGKSSYEQYF
>TRBD2|-|TRBV13|TRBJ2-7
TGTGCCAGCAGCTTGGGGGGGAGTCTGACCTACGAGCAGTACTTC
CASSLGGSLTYEQYF
>TRBD1|once|TRBV5-4|TRBJ2-3
TGTGCCAGCAGCTTAAGACAGGGCCCAGATACGCAGTATTTT
CASSLRQGPDTQYF
>TRBD1|-|TRBV2|TRBJ1-5
TGTGCCAGCAGTTCAACAGGGACAGTTCAGCCCCAGCATTTT
CASSSTGTVQPQHF
>-|medium-sized|TRBV5-1|TRBJ1-4
TGCGCCAGCAGCTTGTCCCCTCCGGGAACTAATGAAAAACTGTTTTTT
CASSLSPPGTNEKLFF
>TRBD1|-|TRBV3-1/TRBV3-2|TRBJ1-6
TGTGCCAGCAGCCACGCGGGACAGGGTTCACCCCTCCACTTT
CASSHAGQGSPLHF
>TRBD1|-|TRBV7-7|TRBJ2-2
TGTGCCAGCAGCGCCGGACAGGGAAAGGCCGGGGAGCTGTTTTTT
CASSAGQGKAGELFF
>TRBD2|-|TRBV7-8|TRBJ2-7
TGTGCCAGCAGCCTGAACCCGACTAGCGGGAGAAACGAGCAGTACTTC
CASSLNPTSGRNEQYF
>-|once|TRBV6-5|TRBJ1-4
TGTGCCAGCAGTTACATGTTTGGCACTAATGAAAAACTGTTTTTT
CASSYMFGTNEKLFF